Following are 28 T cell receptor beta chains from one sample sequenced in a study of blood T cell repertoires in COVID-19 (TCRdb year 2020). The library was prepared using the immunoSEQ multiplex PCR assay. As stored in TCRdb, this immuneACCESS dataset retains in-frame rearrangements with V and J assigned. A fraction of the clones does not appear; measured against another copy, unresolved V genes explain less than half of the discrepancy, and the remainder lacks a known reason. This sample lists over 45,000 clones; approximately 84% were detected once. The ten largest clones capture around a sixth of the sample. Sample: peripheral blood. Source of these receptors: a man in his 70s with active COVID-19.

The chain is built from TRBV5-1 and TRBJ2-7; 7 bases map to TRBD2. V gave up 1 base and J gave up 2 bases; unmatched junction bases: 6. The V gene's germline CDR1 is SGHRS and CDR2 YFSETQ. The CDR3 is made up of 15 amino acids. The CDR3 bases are TGCGCCAGCAGCTTGTTAGCTAGCGGTCCCTACGAGCAGTACTTC. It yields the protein CASSLLASGPYEQYF.

The CDR3 bases are TGTGCCAGCAGCCAAGATGTAGCGAGCACAGATACGCAGTATTTT. The encoded protein is CASSQDVASTDTQYF. The V call is TRBV14, the J call TRBJ2-3, with D possibly being TRBD2 (5 bases). The CDR3 consists of 15 residues. Per the germline V gene, CDR1 is SGHDN and CDR2 is FVKESK. V shed 0 bases and J shed 0 bases, with 7 bases lying between them. Based on the CDR3 plus reference TRBV14 and TRBJ2-3, the full variable domain is EAGVTQFPSHSVIEKGQTVTLRCDPISGHDNLYWYRRVMGKEIKFLLHFVKESKQDESGMPNNRFLAERTGGTYSTLKVQPAELEDSGVYFCASSQDVASTDTQYFGPGTRLTVL.

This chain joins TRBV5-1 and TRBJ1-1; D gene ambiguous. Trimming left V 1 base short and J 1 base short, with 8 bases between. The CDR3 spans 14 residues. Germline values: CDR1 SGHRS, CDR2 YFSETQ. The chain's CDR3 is CASSLPGWNTEAFF. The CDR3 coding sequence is TGCGCCAGCAGCTTGCCGGGGTGGAACACTGAAGCTTTCTTT.

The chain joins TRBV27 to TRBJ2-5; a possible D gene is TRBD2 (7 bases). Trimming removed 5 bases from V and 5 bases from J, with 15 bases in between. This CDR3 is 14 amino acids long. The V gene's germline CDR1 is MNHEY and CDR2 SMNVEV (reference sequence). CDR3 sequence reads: CASSRGGVGETQYF. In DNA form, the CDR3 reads TGTGCCAGCAGTCGAGGGGGGGTTGGGGAGACCCAGTACTTC.

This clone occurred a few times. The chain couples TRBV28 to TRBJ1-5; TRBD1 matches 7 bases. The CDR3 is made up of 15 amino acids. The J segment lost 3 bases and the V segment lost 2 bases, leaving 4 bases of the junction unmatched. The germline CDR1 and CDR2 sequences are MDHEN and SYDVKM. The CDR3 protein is CASSLRQGDNQPQHF. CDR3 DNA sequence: TGTGCCAGCAGTTTACGACAGGGAGACAATCAGCCCCAGCATTTT.

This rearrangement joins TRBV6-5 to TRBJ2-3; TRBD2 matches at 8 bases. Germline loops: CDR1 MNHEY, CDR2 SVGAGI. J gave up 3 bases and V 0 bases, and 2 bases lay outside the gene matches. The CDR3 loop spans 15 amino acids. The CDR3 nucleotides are TGTGCCAGCAGTTACTCACTAGCGGTAACAGATACGCAGTATTTT. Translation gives CASSYSLAVTDTQYF.

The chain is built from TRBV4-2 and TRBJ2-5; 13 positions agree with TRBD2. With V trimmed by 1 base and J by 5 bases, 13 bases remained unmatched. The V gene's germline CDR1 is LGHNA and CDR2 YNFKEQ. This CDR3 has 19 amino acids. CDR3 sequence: CASSQGGLAGVLDWETQYF. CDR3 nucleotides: TGTGCCAGCAGCCAAGGAGGACTAGCGGGAGTCCTAGATTGGGAGACCCAGTACTTC.

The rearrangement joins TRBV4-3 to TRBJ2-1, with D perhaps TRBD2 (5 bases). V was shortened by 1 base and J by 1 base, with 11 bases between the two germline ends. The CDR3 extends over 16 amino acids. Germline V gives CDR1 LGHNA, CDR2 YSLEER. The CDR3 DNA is TGCGCCAGCAGCCAAGTACTAGTTCGTTCCTACAATGAGCAGTTCTTC. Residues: CASSQVLVRSYNEQFF.

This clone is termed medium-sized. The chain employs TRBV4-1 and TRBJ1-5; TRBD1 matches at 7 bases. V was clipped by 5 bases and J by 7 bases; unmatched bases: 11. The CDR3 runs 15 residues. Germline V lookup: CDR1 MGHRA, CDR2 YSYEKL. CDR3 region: CASSLLGGAEQPQHF. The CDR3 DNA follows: TGCGCCAGCAGCTTGTTAGGGGGCGCGGAGCAGCCCCAGCATTTT.

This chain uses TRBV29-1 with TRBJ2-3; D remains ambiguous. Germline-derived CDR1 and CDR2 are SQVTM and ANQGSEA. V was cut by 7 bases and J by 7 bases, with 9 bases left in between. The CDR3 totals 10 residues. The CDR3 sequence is CSGLVNTQYF. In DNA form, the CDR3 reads TGCAGCGGGTTAGTGAATACGCAGTATTTT.

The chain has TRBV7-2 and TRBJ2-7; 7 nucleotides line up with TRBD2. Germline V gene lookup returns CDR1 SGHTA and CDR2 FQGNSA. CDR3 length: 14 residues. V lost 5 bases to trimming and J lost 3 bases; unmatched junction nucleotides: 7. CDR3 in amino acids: CASSTPGGIYEQYF. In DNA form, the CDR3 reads TGTGCCAGCAGCACACCGGGAGGCATCTACGAGCAGTACTTC.

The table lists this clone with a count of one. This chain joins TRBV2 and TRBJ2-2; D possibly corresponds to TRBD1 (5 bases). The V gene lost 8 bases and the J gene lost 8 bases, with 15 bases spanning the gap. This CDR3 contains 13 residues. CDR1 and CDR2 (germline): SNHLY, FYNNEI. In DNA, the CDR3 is TGTGCCAGCGGGGCCGCAGCGAAAGGGGAGCTGTTTTTT. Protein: CASGAAAKGELFF.

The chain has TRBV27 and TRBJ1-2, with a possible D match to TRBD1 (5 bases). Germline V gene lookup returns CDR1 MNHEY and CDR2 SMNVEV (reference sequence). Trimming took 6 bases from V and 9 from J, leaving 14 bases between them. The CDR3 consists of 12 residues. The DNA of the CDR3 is TGTGCCAGCAGCCCTCAGGGTGTAAGCTACACCTTC. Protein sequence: CASSPQGVSYTF.

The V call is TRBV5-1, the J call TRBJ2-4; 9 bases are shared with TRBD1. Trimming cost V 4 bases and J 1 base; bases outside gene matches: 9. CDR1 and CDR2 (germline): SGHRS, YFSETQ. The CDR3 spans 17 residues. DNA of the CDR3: TGCGCCAGCAGCCCCACCCCGACAGGGGGGGCCAAAAACATTCAGTACTTC. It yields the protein CASSPTPTGGAKNIQYF.

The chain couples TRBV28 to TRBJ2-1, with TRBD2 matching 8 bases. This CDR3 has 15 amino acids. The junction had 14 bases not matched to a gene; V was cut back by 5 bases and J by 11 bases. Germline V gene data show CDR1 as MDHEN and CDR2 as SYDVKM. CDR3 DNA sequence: TGTGCCAGCAGTCCTGCGAGCGGGGGTTCTAATAAGCAGTTCTTC. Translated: CASSPASGGSNKQFF.

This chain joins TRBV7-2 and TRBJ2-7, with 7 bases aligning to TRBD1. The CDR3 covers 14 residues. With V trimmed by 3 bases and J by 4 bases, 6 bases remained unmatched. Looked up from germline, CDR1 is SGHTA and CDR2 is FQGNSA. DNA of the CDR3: TGTGCCAGCAGCTTTAACCGGGACAGTTACGAGCAGTACTTC. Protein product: CASSFNRDSYEQYF.

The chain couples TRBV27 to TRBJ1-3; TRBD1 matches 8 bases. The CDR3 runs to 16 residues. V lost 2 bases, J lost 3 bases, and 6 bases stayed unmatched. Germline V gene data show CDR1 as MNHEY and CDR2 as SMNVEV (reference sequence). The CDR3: CASSLTGGVGGNTIYF. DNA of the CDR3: TGTGCCAGCAGTTTAACAGGGGGAGTTGGTGGAAACACCATATATTTT.

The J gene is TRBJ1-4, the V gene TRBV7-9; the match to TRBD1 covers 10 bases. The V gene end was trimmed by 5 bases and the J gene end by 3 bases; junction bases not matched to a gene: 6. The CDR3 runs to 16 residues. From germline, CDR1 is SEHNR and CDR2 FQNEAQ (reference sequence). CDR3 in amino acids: CASSPPTGGPNEKLFF. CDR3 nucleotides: TGTGCCAGCAGCCCCCCGACAGGGGGCCCTAATGAAAAACTGTTTTTT. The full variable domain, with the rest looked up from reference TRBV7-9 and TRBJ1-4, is DTGVSQNPRHKITKRGQNVTFRCDPISEHNRLYWYRQTLGQGPEFLTYFQNEAQLEKSRLLSDRFSAERPKGSFSTLEIQRTEQGDSAMYLCASSPPTGGPNEKLFFGSGTQLSVL.

CDR3 region: CASNPEDRNTEAFF. Here the CDR3 DNA reads TGTGCCAGTAACCCCGAGGACAGGAACACTGAAGCTTTCTTT. This rearrangement joins TRBV19 to TRBJ1-1, with D tentatively TRBD1 (6 bases). The CDR3 is 14 amino acids. V lost 7 bases to trimming and J lost 1 base, with 13 bases between them. CDR1 is LNHDA and CDR2 is SQIVND in the germline V gene (reference sequence).

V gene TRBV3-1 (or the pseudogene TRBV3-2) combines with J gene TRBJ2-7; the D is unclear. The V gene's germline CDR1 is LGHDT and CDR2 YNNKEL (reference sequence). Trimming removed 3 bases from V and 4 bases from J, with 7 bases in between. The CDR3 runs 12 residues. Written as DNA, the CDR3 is TGTGCCAGCAGCCAGAGTGTGTACGAGCAGTACTTC. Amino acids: CASSQSVYEQYF.

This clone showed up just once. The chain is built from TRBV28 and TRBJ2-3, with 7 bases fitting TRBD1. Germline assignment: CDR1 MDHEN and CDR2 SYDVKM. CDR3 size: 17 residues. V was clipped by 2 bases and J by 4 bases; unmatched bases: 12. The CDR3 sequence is CASSLERTGAGADTQYF. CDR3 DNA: TGTGCCAGCAGTTTAGAGAGAACAGGGGCCGGGGCAGATACGCAGTATTTT.

CDR3 DNA sequence: TGTGCCAGCAGCGTAGCGGGAGGGCCGGGATACGAGCAGTACTTC. It specifies CASSVAGGPGYEQYF. This chain uses TRBV9 with TRBJ2-7; 8 bases match TRBD2. In germline, CDR1 is SGDLS, CDR2 YYNGEE. The CDR3 is 15 amino acids. Trimming took 0 bases from V and 4 from J; bases not matched to a gene: 6.

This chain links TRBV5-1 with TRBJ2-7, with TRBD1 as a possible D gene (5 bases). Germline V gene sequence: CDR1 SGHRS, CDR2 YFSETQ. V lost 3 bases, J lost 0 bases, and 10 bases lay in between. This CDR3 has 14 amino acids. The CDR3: CASSWKGDSYEQYF. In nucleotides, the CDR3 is TGCGCCAGCAGCTGGAAAGGGGACTCCTACGAGCAGTACTTC.

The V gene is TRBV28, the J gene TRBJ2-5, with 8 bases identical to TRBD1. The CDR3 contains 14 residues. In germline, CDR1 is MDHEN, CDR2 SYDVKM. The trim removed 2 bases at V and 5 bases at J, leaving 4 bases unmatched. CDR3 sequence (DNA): TGTGCCAGCAGTTTAGCAGGGGGCGAGGAGACCCAGTACTTC. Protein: CASSLAGGEETQYF. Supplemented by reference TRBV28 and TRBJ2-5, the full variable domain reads DVKVTQSSRYLVKRTGEKVFLECVQDMDHENMFWYRQDPGLGLRLIYFSYDVKMKEKGDIPEGYSVSREKKERFSLILESASTNQTSMYLCASSLAGGEETQYFGPGTRLLVL.

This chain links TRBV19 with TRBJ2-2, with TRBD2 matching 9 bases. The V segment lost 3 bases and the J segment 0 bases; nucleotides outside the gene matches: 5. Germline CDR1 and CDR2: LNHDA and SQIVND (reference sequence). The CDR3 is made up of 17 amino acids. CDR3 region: CASSIVAGAPNTGELFF. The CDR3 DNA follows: TGTGCCAGTAGTATCGTAGCGGGAGCCCCGAACACCGGGGAGCTGTTTTTT.

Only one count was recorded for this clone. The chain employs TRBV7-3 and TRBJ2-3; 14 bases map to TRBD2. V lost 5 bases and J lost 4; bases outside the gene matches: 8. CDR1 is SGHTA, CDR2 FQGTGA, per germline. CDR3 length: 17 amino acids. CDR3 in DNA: TGTGCCAGCAGCACCGGGACTAGCGGGAGAATAGCAGATACGCAGTATTTT. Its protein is CASSTGTSGRIADTQYF. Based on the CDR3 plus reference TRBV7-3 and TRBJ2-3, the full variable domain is GAGVSQTPSNKVTEKGKYVELRCDPISGHTALYWYRQSLGQGPEFLIYFQGTGAADDSGLPNDRFFAVRPEGSVSTLKIQRTERGDSAVYLCASSTGTSGRIADTQYFGPGTRLTVL.

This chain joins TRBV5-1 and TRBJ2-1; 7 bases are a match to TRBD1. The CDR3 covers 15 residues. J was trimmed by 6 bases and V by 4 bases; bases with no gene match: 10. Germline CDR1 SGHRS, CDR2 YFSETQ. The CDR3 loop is CASSTTGTAPNEQFF. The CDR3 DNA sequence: TGCGCCAGCAGCACAACCGGGACAGCGCCCAATGAGCAGTTCTTC.

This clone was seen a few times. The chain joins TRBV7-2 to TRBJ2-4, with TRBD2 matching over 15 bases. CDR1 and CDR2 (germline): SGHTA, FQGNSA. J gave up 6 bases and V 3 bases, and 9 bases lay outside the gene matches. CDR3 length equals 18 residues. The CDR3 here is CASSFGTSGRRVGNIQYF. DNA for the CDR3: TGTGCCAGCAGCTTCGGGACTAGCGGGAGGCGGGTCGGAAACATTCAGTACTTC.